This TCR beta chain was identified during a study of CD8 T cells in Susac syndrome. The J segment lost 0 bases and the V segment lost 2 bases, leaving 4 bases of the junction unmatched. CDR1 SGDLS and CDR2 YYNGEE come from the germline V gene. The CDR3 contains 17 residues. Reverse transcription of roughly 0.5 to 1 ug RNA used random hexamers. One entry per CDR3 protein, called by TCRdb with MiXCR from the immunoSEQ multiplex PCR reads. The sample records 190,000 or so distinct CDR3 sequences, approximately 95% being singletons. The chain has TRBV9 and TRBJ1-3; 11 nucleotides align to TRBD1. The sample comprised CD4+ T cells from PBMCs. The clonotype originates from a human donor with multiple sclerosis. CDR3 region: CASSVSGTGGSGNTIYF. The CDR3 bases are TGTGCCAGCAGCGTCTCCGGGACAGGGGGCTCTGGAAACACCATATATTTT.